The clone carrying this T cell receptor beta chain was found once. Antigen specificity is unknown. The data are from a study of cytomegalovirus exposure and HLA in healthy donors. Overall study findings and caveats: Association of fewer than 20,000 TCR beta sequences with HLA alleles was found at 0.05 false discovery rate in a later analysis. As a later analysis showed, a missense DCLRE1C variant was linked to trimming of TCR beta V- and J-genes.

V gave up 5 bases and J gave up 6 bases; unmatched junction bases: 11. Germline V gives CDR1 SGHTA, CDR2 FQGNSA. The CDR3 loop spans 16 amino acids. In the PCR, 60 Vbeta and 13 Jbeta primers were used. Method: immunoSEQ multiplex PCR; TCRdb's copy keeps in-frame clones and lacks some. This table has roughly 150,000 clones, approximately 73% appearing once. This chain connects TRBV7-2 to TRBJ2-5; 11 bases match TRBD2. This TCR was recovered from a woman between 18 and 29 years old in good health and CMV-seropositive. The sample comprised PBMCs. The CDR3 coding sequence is TGTGCCAGCAGCCCTCCTCTAGCGGGGGGTTGGAAGACCCAGTACTTC. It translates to CASSPPLAGGWKTQYF.